The 9 T cell receptor beta chains given below trace back to one sample, sequenced in a study of immune heterogeneity within non-small cell lung tumors. Template was bulk tumor genomic DNA, 550 to 650 ng per sample. Several widely spaced biopsies per primary tumor were taken during surgery. The study enrolled patients with untreated, newly diagnosed non-small cell lung cancer who underwent curative surgery. It was a multiplex PCR that amplified TCR beta CDR3, with 32 V and 13 J primers. TCRdb fed the multiplex PCR reads into MiXCR, producing one record per CDR3 protein. The data contain about 15,000 distinct CDR3 sequences, around 27% of them singletons. Source material: lung tumor tissue. These receptors all come from a man aged 40-55 years with non-small cell lung cancer.

Points on this clonotype: This could be a read error, since a much larger clone is one nucleotide away. V usage is TRBV4-2 and J usage is TRBJ2-2, with D maybe TRBD1 (5 bases). This CDR3 is built from 14 residues. V gave up 0 bases and J gave up 5 bases, with 7 bases separating them. CDR1 is LGHNA and CDR2 is YNFKEQ in the germline V gene. The CDR3 protein is CASSQDRETGELFF. The CDR3 nucleotides are TGTGCCAGCAGCCAAGACAGGGAAACCGGGGAGCTGTTTTTT.

This clonotype was seen at least ten times. The rearrangement links TRBV6-1 to TRBJ1-5; 11 bases match TRBD1. The J segment lost 3 bases and the V segment lost 1 base, leaving 5 bases of the junction unmatched. CDR1 is MNHNS, CDR2 SASEGT, per germline. CDR3 length equals 17 residues. CDR3 bases: TGTGCCAGCAGTGAAGTGGTGGGACAGGGGGACAATCAGCCCCAGCATTTT. Amino acid sequence: CASSEVVGQGDNQPQHF.

On this clonotype itself: Since a much larger clone is just one base distant, this may be a read error. J is TRBJ2-7 and V is TRBV5-1, with D possibly TRBD1 on 6 matching bases. Germline lookup yields CDR1 SGHRS and CDR2 YFSETQ. CDR3 length: 14 residues. V was clipped by 2 bases and J by 3 bases, with 12 bases between them. CDR3 amino acids: CASSFRDTYYEQYF. The CDR3 coding sequence is TGCGCCAGCAGCTTCCGGGACACCTACTACGAGCAGTACTTC.

This clonotype was picked up many times. This chain uses TRBV7-9 with TRBJ1-4; D not resolved. V was cut by 5 bases and J by 6 bases, with 16 bases left in between. The CDR3 consists of 15 residues. In germline, CDR1 is SEHNR, CDR2 FQNEAQ (reference sequence). CDR3 region: CASSPGEAFDEKLFF. The CDR3 region has the DNA TGTGCCAGCAGCCCTGGAGAGGCGTTTGATGAAAAACTGTTTTTT.

Comments on this clonotype: A much larger clone differs by one base, so this may be a read error. The rearrangement links TRBV20-1 to TRBJ2-1; 8 nucleotides agree with TRBD2. V lost 3 bases, J lost 10 bases, and 11 bases stayed unmatched. This CDR3 region has 14 residues. Germline CDR1 reads DFQATT; CDR2 reads SNEGSKA (reference sequence). The CDR3 reads CSASSGISLGEQFF. The CDR3 region has the DNA TGCAGTGCTAGTAGCGGGATCTCTTTGGGGGAGCAGTTCTTC.

This clonotype was seen at least ten times. The V call is TRBV5-1, the J call TRBJ2-7, with TRBD2 matching 12 bases. This CDR3 spans 15 amino acids. Trimming cost V 2 bases and J 8 bases; bases outside gene matches: 8. Per the germline V gene, CDR1 is SGHRS and CDR2 is YFSETQ. This chain's CDR3 is CASSFELAGGTKQYF. As DNA, the CDR3 is TGCGCCAGCAGCTTTGAACTAGCGGGAGGAACTAAGCAGTACTTC.

Details on this clonotype: A read error may explain this, as a much larger clone is one base away. The V gene is TRBV5-1, the J gene TRBJ2-3; no firm D call. The germline CDR1 and CDR2 sequences are SGHRS and YFSETQ. Trimming shortened V by 6 bases and J by 4 bases, and 9 bases separated the two germline ends. The CDR3 has 12 residues. CDR3 in amino acids: CASTLSADTQYF. The CDR3 DNA follows: TGCGCCAGCACCTTATCGGCAGATACGCAGTATTTT.

This clonotype was recorded many times. The chain couples TRBV10-1 to TRBJ2-2; 7 bases agree with TRBD1. CDR3 length: 14 residues. J was trimmed by 3 bases and V by 6 bases; bases with no gene match: 4. CDR1 and CDR2 from the germline V gene are WNHNN and SYGVQD (reference sequence). CDR3: CASRPTGDTGELFF. The CDR3 DNA reads TGCGCCAGCAGGCCAACAGGGGACACCGGGGAGCTGTTTTTT.

In the case of this clonotype: Since the CDR3 does not end with the conserved phenylalanine or tryptophan, this likely comes from a read error. V and J are TRBV11-1 and TRBJ2-1; D tentatively fits TRBD1 or TRBD2 (5 bases each). The CDR3 length is 16 residues. From germline, CDR1 is SGHAT and CDR2 FQDESV (reference sequence). Deletions cut 5 bases from V and 6 bases from J, with 20 bases between. For the CDR3, the DNA is TGTGCCAGCAGCCCAACGGCCGGGACCGTGGGCAATGAGCAGTTCCTC. This gives the protein CASSPTAGTVGNEQFL.